Here is one T cell receptor beta chain with its context. The CDR3 spans 15 residues. The germline V gene encodes CDR1 SGHTA and CDR2 FQGNSA. V was cut by 5 bases and J by 0 bases, with 13 bases left in between. The record originates from a study of blood T cell repertoires in COVID-19. Study as a whole: Researchers got acute and convalescent COVID-19 samples from the United States, Italy and Spain. Sample material is recorded as cDNA or gDNA derived from T cells, B-cell-depleted T cells, or PBMCs.

In the authors' methods: How many nucleated cells were present was estimated from reference gene primer amplification. The data were produced by immunoSEQ multiplex PCR, yet TCRdb's version contains in-frame clones alone and is incomplete. Clonal size and the V and J genes are those of that table, whereas D and trimming came from the DNA. The data contain 100,000 to 150,000 clones, around 86% of them singletons. The sample was peripheral blood. The genes are TRBV7-2 and TRBJ1-1; TRBD1 might be the D (6 bases). This receptor was taken from a man aged 45-60 years with active COVID-19. CDR3 sequence (DNA): TGTGCCAGCAGCCTGGACAGCGCTGTGAACACTGAAGCTTTCTTT. This translates into CASSLDSAVNTEAFF.